These 21 T cell receptor beta chains were all obtained from the same sample, sequenced in a study of PD-L1 blockade in urothelial cancer (dated by TCRdb to 2016 to 2017). To prepare the library, the immunoSEQ multiplex PCR assay was applied. Drawn from immuneACCESS, this table holds only the in-frame rearrangements with V and J called that TCRdb kept. Clones are partly lost; checked studies trace under half to an unresolved V gene and leave the rest unexplained. The sample data list about 74,000 clones, and approximately 81% of these were observed just once. The ten largest clonotypes hold roughly 4.5% of the sample. The sample consisted of PBMCs, taken around atezolizumab (anti-PD-L1) treatment. All receptors come from a man between 70 and 80 years old with urothelial cancer.

The J gene is TRBJ2-7, the V gene TRBV5-1; 7 bases are shared with TRBD1. The germline CDR1 and CDR2 sequences are SGHRS and YFSETQ. The ends lost 0 bases at V and 6 bases at J; junction bases unmatched: 6. The CDR3 is made up of 14 amino acids. CDR3 sequence reads: CASSLASGGSEQYF. CDR3 bases: TGCGCCAGCAGCTTGGCATCAGGGGGAAGCGAGCAGTACTTC.

The gene calls are TRBV14 and TRBJ1-4, with TRBD1 matching 7 bases. V was clipped by 4 bases and J by 8 bases; unmatched bases: 7. The CDR3 sequence is 14 residues long. Germline CDR1 SGHDN, CDR2 FVKESK. The CDR3 DNA reads as TGTGCCAGCAGCCCGATACAGGGGAAGGAAAAACTGTTTTTT. Its protein is CASSPIQGKEKLFF.

The chain recombines TRBV7-2 with TRBJ2-1; D is ambiguous. Trimming removed 4 bases at V and 12 bases at J, with 10 bases between. The CDR3 is 11 residues long. Per the germline V gene, CDR1 is SGHTA and CDR2 is FQGNSA. This CDR3 reads CASSSVAVQFF. CDR3 bases: TGTGCCAGCAGCTCCGTTGCGGTGCAGTTCTTC.

A single count supports this clone. The J gene is TRBJ2-7, the V gene TRBV6-1; tentative D call: TRBD2 (5 bases). The germline V and J ends were trimmed by 6 bases and 0 bases, with 6 bases remaining between them. Germline V CDR1 and CDR2: MNHNS, SASEGT. CDR3 length: 12 amino acids. For the CDR3, the DNA is TGTGCCAGCAGGGAGGTCTCCTACGAGCAGTACTTC. It specifies CASREVSYEQYF.

This clone was detected a few times. This sequence joins TRBV30 and TRBJ2-7; D might be TRBD1 (6 bases). Germline V gives CDR1 GTSNPN, CDR2 SVGIG (reference sequence). This CDR3 contains 12 residues. Trimming pared 4 bases from V and 4 bases from J, leaving 11 bases between. CDR3 nucleotides: TGTGCCTGGACCACGACAGGTTACGAGCAGTACTTC. This sequence encodes CAWTTTGYEQYF.

The chain carries TRBV7-9 and TRBJ2-5, with 9 positions matching TRBD1. Germline loops: CDR1 SEHNR, CDR2 FQNEAQ (reference sequence). This CDR3 is built from 15 residues. Unmatched junction bases numbered 8, after V lost 5 bases and J lost 4 bases. CDR3 DNA: TGTGCCAGCAGCGACCGGGACAGGGAGGTAGAGACCCAGTACTTC. Protein sequence: CASSDRDREVETQYF.

The chain uses TRBV7-9 and TRBJ2-7, with a possible D match to TRBD1 (6 bases). The CDR3 is 14 residues long. Germline V lookup: CDR1 SEHNR, CDR2 FQNEAQ (reference sequence). Between the trimmed V and J ends, which lost 5 bases and 2 bases, there was a span of 13 bases. The CDR3 nucleotides are TGTGCCAGCAGCCATGCCGGGACACCCTACGAGCAGTACTTC. As protein: CASSHAGTPYEQYF. Based on the CDR3 plus reference TRBV7-9 and TRBJ2-7, the full variable domain is DTGVSQNPRHKITKRGQNVTFRCDPISEHNRLYWYRQTLGQGPEFLTYFQNEAQLEKSRLLSDRFSAERPKGSFSTLEIQRTEQGDSAMYLCASSHAGTPYEQYFGPGTRLTVT.

The chain carries TRBV6-1 and TRBJ2-2, with D tentatively TRBD1 (6 bases). The germline V gene encodes CDR1 MNHNS and CDR2 SASEGT. The CDR3 has 15 residues. Trimming pared 1 base from V and 6 bases from J, leaving 12 bases between. The CDR3 sequence: CASSEGQVGSGELFF. CDR3 in DNA: TGTGCCAGCAGTGAAGGACAGGTTGGTTCCGGGGAGCTGTTTTTT.

On this clone itself: Different DNA sequences within this sample yield the same CDR3. The V call is TRBV2, the J call TRBJ2-5, with 11 bases that match TRBD2. From germline, CDR1 is SNHLY and CDR2 FYNNEI. The CDR3 length is 14 residues. V lost 6 bases and J lost 2; bases outside the gene matches: 2. This CDR3 is CASRGTSGQETQYF. Written as DNA, the CDR3 is TGTGCCAGCAGGGGGACTAGCGGACAAGAGACCCAGTACTTC.

CDR3 sequence reads: CASSVGFLGTGVVGNTIYF. The DNA of the CDR3 is TGTGCCAGCAGCGTAGGTTTTTTGGGGACAGGGGTTGTTGGAAACACCATATATTTT. The chain employs TRBV9 and TRBJ1-3; 10 bases match TRBD1. CDR3 size: 19 residues. J was trimmed by 3 bases and V by 0 bases; bases with no gene match: 12. Germline CDR1 reads SGDLS; CDR2 reads YYNGEE.

V usage is TRBV27 and J usage is TRBJ2-1, with 14 nucleotides matching TRBD2. V dropped 5 bases and J dropped 7; count of bases not matched to a gene: 4. CDR3 length: 15 amino acids. Germline assignment: CDR1 MNHEY and CDR2 SMNVEV (reference sequence). The CDR3 sequence is CASSPRLAGGNEQFF. The CDR3 DNA reads as TGTGCCAGCAGTCCGAGACTAGCGGGGGGGAATGAGCAGTTCTTC.

This clone has a handful of counts. The rearrangement joins TRBV27 to TRBJ2-3, with 11 bases that match TRBD2. This CDR3 comprises 16 residues. Germline V gene lookup returns CDR1 MNHEY and CDR2 SMNVEV (reference sequence). V dropped 6 bases and J dropped 0; count of bases not matched to a gene: 5. CDR3 loop: CASSRRTSGSTDTQYF. As DNA, the CDR3 is TGTGCCAGCAGCCGCCGGACTAGCGGGAGCACAGATACGCAGTATTTT.

The chain joins TRBV11-3 to TRBJ2-1, with 8 bases fitting TRBD2. Germline CDR1 reads SGHNT; CDR2 reads YENEEA. V gave up 0 bases and J gave up 5 bases; unmatched junction bases: 15. The CDR3 is 19 amino acids. The CDR3 loop reads CASSLETTAGAGVNNEQFF. For the CDR3, the DNA is TGTGCCAGCAGCTTAGAGACCACCGCCGGAGCGGGAGTCAACAATGAGCAGTTCTTC.

The chain couples TRBV5-5 to TRBJ1-2; D is unresolved. The CDR3 totals 13 residues. V was trimmed by 3 bases and J by 7 bases, leaving 13 bases between them. Germline CDR1 reads SGHKS; CDR2 reads YYEKEE (reference sequence). Written as DNA, the CDR3 is TGTGCCAGCAGCTCGGACGGACTGTTTGGCTACACCTTC. Its protein product is CASSSDGLFGYTF.

The chain recombines TRBV28 with TRBJ2-7, with D tentatively TRBD2 (6 bases). The CDR3 runs to 12 residues. Germline lookup yields CDR1 MDHEN and CDR2 SYDVKM. The V gene lost 2 bases and the J gene lost 6 bases, with 8 bases spanning the gap. In DNA, the CDR3 is TGTGCCAGCAGTTTAGGAGGGCTCGAGCAGTACTTC. Amino acid sequence: CASSLGGLEQYF.

The chain uses TRBV7-3 and TRBJ1-3, with D perhaps TRBD1 (6 bases). The CDR3 covers 16 residues. Trimming removed 4 bases from V and 1 base from J, with 14 bases in between. The germline V gene has CDR1 SGHTA and CDR2 FQGTGA. The CDR3 protein is CASSSGTIGSGNTIYF. Here the CDR3 DNA reads TGTGCCAGCAGCTCGGGGACAATCGGGTCTGGAAACACCATATATTTT.

The chain combines TRBV18 with TRBJ2-5, with D perhaps TRBD1 (7 bases). Trimming left V 0 bases short and J 4 bases short, with 15 bases between. The CDR3 sequence is 16 residues long. Germline CDR1 KGHSH, CDR2 LQKENI. The chain's CDR3 is CASSPPPGGSGETQYF. CDR3 in DNA: TGTGCCAGCTCACCACCGCCAGGGGGGTCAGGAGAGACCCAGTACTTC.

The chain combines TRBV7-8 with TRBJ2-3; 10 nucleotides line up with TRBD2. Germline V gives CDR1 SGHVS, CDR2 FQNEAQ. The CDR3 is made up of 16 amino acids. Unmatched junction bases numbered 7, after V lost 5 bases and J lost 2 bases. CDR3 DNA: TGTGCCAGCAGCCCCCGGACTAGCGGAGTCACAGATACGCAGTATTTT. Its translation is CASSPRTSGVTDTQYF.

The V gene is TRBV4-1, the J gene TRBJ2-3; 10 bases are shared with TRBD2. The CDR3 loop spans 16 amino acids. Germline assignment: CDR1 MGHRA and CDR2 YSYEKL. The trim removed 1 base at V and 2 bases at J, leaving 3 bases unmatched. CDR3 residues: CASSQASGRNTDTQYF. CDR3 DNA sequence: TGCGCCAGCAGCCAAGCTAGCGGGAGAAACACAGATACGCAGTATTTT.

This clone came up a few times. The chain uses TRBV18 and TRBJ2-7; 7 positions match TRBD1. V lost 6 bases to trimming and J lost 3 bases; unmatched junction nucleotides: 5. CDR3 length: 13 amino acids. Germline V gene lookup returns CDR1 KGHSH and CDR2 LQKENI. The CDR3 DNA reads TGTGCCAGCTCGCAGGGACAGTTCTACGAGCAGTACTTC. This gives the protein CASSQGQFYEQYF.

V gene TRBV29-1 combines with J gene TRBJ2-7, with 10 bases aligning to TRBD1. V shed 6 bases and J 3 bases; nucleotides not matched to a gene: 5. The CDR3 spans 13 residues. Germline V gene data show CDR1 as SQVTM and CDR2 as ANQGSEA. CDR3 region: CSVTGGEFYEQYF. Written as DNA, the CDR3 is TGCAGCGTGACAGGGGGCGAATTCTACGAGCAGTACTTC.